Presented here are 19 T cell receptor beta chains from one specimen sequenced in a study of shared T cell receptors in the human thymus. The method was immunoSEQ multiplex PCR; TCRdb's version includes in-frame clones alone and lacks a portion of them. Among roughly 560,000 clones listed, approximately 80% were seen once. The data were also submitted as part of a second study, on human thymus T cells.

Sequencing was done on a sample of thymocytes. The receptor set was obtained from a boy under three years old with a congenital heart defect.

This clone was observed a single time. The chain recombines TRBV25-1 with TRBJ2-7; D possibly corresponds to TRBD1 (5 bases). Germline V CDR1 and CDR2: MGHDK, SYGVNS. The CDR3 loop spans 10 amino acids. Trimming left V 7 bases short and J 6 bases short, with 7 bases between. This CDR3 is CASKQGEQYF. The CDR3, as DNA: TGTGCCAGCAAGCAGGGCGAGCAGTACTTC.

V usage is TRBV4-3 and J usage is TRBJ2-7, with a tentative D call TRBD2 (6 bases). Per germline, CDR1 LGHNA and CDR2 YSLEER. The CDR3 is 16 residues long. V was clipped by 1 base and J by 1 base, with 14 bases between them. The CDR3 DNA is TGCGCCAGCAGCCAAGTTCCCGGGACTGTGTCCTACGAGCAGTACTTC. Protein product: CASSQVPGTVSYEQYF.

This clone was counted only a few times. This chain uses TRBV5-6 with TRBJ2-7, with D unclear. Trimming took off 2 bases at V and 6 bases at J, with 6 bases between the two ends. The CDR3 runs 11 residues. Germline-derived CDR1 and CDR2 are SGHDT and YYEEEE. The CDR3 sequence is CASSLYSEQYF. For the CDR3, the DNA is TGTGCCAGCAGCTTATACAGCGAGCAGTACTTC.

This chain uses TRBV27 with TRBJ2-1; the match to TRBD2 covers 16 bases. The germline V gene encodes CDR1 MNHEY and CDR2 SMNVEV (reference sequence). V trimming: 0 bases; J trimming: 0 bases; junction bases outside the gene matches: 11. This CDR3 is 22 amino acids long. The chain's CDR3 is CASSLSEGLAGGRILSYNEQFF. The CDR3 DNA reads TGTGCCAGCAGTTTATCGGAGGGACTAGCGGGAGGGCGTATACTCTCCTACAATGAGCAGTTCTTC.

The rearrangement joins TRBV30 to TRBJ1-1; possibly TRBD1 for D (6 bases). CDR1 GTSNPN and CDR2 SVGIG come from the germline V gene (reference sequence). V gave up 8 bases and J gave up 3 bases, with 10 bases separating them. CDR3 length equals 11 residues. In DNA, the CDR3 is TGTGCCAGACGGACAGACACTGAAGCTTTCTTT. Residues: CARRTDTEAFF.

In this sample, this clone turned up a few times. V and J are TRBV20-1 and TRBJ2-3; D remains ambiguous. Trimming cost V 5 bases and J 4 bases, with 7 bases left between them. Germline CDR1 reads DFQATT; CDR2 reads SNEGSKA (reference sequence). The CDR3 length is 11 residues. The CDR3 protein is CSAWAPDTQYF. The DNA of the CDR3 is TGCAGTGCTTGGGCCCCAGATACGCAGTATTTT.

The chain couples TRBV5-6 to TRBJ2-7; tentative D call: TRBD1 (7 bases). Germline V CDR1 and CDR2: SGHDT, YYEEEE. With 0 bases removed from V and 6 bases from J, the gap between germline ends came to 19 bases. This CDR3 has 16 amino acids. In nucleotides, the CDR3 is TGTGCCAGCAGCTTGGCCGGGGCGGGACAGAAAACCGAGCAGTACTTC. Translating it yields CASSLAGAGQKTEQYF.

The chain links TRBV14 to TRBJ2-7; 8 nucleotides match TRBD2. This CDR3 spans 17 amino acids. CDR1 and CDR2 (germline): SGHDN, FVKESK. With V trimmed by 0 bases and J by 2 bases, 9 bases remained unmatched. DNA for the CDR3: TGTGCCAGCAGCCAAGATCGAGTACTAGCGGAGACCTACGAGCAGTACTTC. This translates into CASSQDRVLAETYEQYF.

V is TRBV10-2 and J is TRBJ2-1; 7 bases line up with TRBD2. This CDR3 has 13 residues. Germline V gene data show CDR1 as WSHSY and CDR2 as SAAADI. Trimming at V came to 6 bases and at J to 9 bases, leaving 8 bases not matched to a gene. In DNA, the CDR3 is TGCGCCAGCAGGAAGCGGGATCGGAGTGAGCAGTTCTTC. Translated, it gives CASRKRDRSEQFF.

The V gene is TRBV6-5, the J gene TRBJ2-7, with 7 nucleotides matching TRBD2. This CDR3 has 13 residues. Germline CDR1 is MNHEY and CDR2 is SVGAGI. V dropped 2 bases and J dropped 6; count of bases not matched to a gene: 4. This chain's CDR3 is CASSYGLDGEQYF. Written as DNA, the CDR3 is TGTGCCAGCAGTTACGGACTAGATGGCGAGCAGTACTTC.

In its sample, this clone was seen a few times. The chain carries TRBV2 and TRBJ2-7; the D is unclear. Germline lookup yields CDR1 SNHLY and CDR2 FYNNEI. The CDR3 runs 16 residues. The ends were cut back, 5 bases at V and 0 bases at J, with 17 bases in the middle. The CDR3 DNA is TGTGCCAGCAGTCGTCGAGAGGCTCATCGCTCCTACGAGCAGTACTTC. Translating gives CASSRREAHRSYEQYF.

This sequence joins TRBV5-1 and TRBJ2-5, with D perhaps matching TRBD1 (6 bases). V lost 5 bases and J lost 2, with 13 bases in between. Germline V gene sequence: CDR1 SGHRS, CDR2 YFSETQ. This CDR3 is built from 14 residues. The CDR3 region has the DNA TGCGCCAGCAGAAAAGAAAGGGGGCAAGAGACCCAGTACTTC. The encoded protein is CASRKERGQETQYF.

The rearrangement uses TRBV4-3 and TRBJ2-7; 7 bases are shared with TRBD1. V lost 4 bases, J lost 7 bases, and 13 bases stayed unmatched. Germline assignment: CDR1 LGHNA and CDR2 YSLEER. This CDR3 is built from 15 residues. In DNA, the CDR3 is TGCGCCAGCAGCCCTACCAAAGACAGGGCCGGGGAGCAGTACTTC. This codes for CASSPTKDRAGEQYF.

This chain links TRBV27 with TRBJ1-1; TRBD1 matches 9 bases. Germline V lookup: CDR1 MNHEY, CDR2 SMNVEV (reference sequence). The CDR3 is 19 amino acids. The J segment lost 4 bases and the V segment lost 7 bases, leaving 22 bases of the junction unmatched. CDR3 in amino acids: CASTFWGDRALELGTEAFF. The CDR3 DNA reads TGTGCCAGCACCTTTTGGGGGGACAGGGCGCTAGAATTGGGCACTGAAGCTTTCTTT.

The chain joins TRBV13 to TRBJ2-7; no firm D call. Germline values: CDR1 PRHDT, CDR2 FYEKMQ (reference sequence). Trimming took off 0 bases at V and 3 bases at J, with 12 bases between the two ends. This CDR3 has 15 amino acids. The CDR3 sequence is CASSLGGRTGYEQYF. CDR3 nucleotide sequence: TGTGCCAGCAGCTTAGGGGGCAGAACTGGCTACGAGCAGTACTTC. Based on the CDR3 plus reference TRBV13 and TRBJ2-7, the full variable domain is AAGVIQSPRHLIKEKRETATLKCYPIPRHDTVYWYQQGPGQDPQFLISFYEKMQSDKGSIPDRFSAQQFSDYHSELNMSSLELGDSALYFCASSLGGRTGYEQYFGPGTRLTVT.

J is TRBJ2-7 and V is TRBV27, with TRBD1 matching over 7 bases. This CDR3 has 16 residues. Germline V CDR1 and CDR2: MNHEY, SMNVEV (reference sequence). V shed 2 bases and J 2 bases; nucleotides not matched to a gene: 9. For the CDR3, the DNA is TGTGCCAGCAGTTTAACGCTAACAGGGGACACCTACGAGCAGTACTTC. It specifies CASSLTLTGDTYEQYF.

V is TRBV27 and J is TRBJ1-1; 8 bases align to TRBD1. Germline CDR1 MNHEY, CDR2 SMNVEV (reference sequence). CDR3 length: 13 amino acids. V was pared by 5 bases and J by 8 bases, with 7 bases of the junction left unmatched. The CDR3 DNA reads TGTGCCAGCAGTAGCGCGGGGGACAGGGAAGCTTTCTTT. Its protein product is CASSSAGDREAFF.

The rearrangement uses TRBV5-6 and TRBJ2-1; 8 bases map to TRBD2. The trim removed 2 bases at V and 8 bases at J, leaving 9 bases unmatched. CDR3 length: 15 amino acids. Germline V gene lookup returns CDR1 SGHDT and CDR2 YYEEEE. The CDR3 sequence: CASSFGGRLTYEQFF. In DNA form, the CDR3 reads TGTGCCAGCAGCTTCGGCGGGAGGTTAACGTATGAGCAGTTCTTC.

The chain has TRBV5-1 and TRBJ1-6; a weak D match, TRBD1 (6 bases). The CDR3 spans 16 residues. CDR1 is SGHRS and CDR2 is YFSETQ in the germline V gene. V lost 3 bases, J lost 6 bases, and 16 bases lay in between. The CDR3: CASSCRGSGGNSPLHF. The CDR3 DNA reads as TGCGCCAGCAGCTGCAGGGGATCGGGAGGTAATTCACCCCTCCACTTT.